This TCR beta chain was profiled in a study of shared clonotypes between healthy human individuals. Concerning this clone: The antigen is not known.

General study points: Few donors restricted represented genetic and exposure-history diversity.

TCRdb keeps only in-frame clones here, not all; method: immunoSEQ multiplex PCR. The sample shows about 2 million clones, 90% to 95% of them seen only once. Germline CDR1 and CDR2: SGHVS and FNYEAQ. The V end was cut by 5 bases, the J end by 4 bases, with 14 bases between. The length of the CDR3 is 15 residues. This TCR was recovered from a man aged 18-30 years in good health. The rearrangement joins TRBV7-6 to TRBJ2-2, with a weak D call TRBD2 (6 bases). The sequenced material came from naive CD4+ T cells sorted from blood. Subset noted: CD45RA+ positively selected. The DNA of the CDR3 is TGTGCCAGCAGCCGGGGGACGGGGGTCACCGGGGAGCTGTTTTTT. Its protein is CASSRGTGVTGELFF.